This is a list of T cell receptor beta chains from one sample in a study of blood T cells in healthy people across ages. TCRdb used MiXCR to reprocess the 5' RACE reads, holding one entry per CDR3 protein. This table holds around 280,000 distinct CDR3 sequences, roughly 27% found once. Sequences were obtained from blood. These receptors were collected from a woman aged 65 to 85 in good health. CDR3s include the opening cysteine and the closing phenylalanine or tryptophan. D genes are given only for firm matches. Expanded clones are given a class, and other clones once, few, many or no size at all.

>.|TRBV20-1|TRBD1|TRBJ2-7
TGCAGTGCCCCGAGCCCGACAGGGAGCTCCTACGAGCAGTACTTC
CSAPSPTGSSYEQYF
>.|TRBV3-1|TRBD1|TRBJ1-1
TGTGCCAGCAGCCTATGGGACAGAAACACTGAAGCTTTCTTT
CASSLWDRNTEAFF
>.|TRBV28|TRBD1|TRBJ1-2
TGTGCCAGCACCCCCTCCCACAGGGGGAAGGGCTACACCTTC
CASTPSHRGKGYTF
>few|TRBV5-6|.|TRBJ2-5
TGTGCCAGCAGCACCCTGGGGACCCAAGAGACCCAGTACTTC
CASSTLGTQETQYF
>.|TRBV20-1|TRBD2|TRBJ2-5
TGCAGTGTCCTAGGGACTAGCGGGGGTTGGGAGACCCAGTACTTC
CSVLGTSGGWETQYF
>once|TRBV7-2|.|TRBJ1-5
TGTGCCAGCAGCCGATCGACAGGCGGGAATCAGCCCCAGCATTTT
CASSRSTGGNQPQHF
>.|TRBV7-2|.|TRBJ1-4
TGTGCCAGCAGCTTGAGGCCCGCCAGTGGCACTAATGAAAAACTGTTTTTT
CASSLRPASGTNEKLFF
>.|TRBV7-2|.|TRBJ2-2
TGTGCCAGCAGCTTAGCGGGGGAGGCCGGGGAGCTGTTTTTT
CASSLAGEAGELFF
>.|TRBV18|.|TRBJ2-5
TGTGCCAGCTCACAAAGGGATGAGACCCAGTACTTC
CASSQRDETQYF
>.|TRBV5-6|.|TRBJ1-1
TGTGCCAGCAGCCCCTCGGACAGAAGCACTGAAGCTTTCTTT
CASSPSDRSTEAFF
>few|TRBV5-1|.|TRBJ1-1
TGCGCCAGCAGCTTGGTTTCCGAAAAGACTGAAGCTTTCTTT
CASSLVSEKTEAFF
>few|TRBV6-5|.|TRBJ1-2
TGTGCCAGCAGAATGAGGGTGAACAATGGCTACACCTTC
CASRMRVNNGYTF
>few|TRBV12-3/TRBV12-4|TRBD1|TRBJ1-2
TGTGCCAGCAGTGGTTGGACAGGGGGAAACTATGGCTACACCTTC
CASSGWTGGNYGYTF
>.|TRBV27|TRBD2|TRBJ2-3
TGTGCCAGCAGTGAATACCGGGACTACGGAATTGGTGCGCAGTATTTT
CASSEYRDYGIGAQYF
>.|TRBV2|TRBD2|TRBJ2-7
TGTGCCAGCAGTGAAGAAGGCGGACTAGCGGGAGGTTCCGAGCAGTACTTC
CASSEEGGLAGGSEQYF
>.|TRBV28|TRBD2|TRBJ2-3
TGTGCCAGCACCACCACTTTAAGCGGGAGAGGCCCAGATACGCAGTATTTT
CASTTTLSGRGPDTQYF
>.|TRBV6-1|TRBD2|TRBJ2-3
TGTGCCAGCAGTCCCATCACCGGGACTAGTACCACAGATACGCAGTATTTT
CASSPITGTSTTDTQYF
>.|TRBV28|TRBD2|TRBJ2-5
TGTGCCAGCAGTTTACTCGGGGGGGGACAAGAGACCCAGTACTTC
CASSLLGGGQETQYF
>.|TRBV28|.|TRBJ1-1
TGTGCCAGCAGTTCGTCAGTGGAAGCTTTCTTT
CASSSSVEAFF
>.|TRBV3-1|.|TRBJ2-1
TGTGCCAGCAGCCAAGATGATACTCCCTACAATGAGCAGTTCTTC
CASSQDDTPYNEQFF
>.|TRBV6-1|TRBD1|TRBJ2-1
TGTGCCAGCAGTGCGACAGGGGCCCATGGGAATGAGCAGTTCTTC
CASSATGAHGNEQFF
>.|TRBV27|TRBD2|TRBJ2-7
TGTGCCAGCAGGGTTTCAGGGGGACTAGCGGGAGTGGAACAGTACTTC
CASRVSGGLAGVEQYF
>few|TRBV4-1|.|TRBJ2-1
TGCGCCAGCAGCCAAGAAGGTAGGGGGGGGAATGAGCAGTTCTTC
CASSQEGRGGNEQFF
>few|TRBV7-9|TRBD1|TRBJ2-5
TGTGCCAGCAGCTTAGCTGGGACAGGTTTTCCAGGCCTCTTTTTC
CASSLAGTGFPGLFF
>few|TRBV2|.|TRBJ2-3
TGTGCCAGCCTAAAAGAAGGGGACCAGCAGTATTTT
CASLKEGDQQYF
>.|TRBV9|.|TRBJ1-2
TGTGCCAGCAGCTATCCCCGGGACGGCTCAAGGGACTATGGCTACACCTTC
CASSYPRDGSRDYGYTF
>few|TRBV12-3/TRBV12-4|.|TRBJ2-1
TGTGCCAGCACCAACTCGGACAGCTCCTACAATGAGCAGTTCTTC
CASTNSDSSYNEQFF
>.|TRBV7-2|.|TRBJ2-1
TGTGCCAGCAGCTCCTCGCAGCCGACTGGGCAGTTCTTC
CASSSSQPTGQFF
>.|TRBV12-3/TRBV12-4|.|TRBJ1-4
TGTGCCAGCACCTCGGCGTCCGAAAAACTGTTTTTT
CASTSASEKLFF
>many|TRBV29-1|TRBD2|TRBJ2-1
TGCAGCGCGAGACTAGCGGGTACCTACAATGAGCAGTTCTTC
CSARLAGTYNEQFF
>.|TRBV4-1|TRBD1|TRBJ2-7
TGCGCCAGCAGCCAAGAACCTCCGGACAGGGGTAACGAGCAGTACTTC
CASSQEPPDRGNEQYF
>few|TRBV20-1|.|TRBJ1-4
TGCAGTGCTAGTCCCACAGGGATCCTGTCCGCCGAAAAACTGTTTTTT
CSASPTGILSAEKLFF
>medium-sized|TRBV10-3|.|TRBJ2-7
TGTGCCATCAGTGAGTCGACGGGGTCTGGTGGTATGTACTTC
CAISESTGSGGMYF
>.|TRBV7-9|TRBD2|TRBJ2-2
TGTGCCAGCAGCCTAGGACTAGCGGGAGTAGCTACCGGGGAGCTGTTTTTT
CASSLGLAGVATGELFF
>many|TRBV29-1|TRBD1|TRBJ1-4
TGCAGCTATTACGACAGGGCTGAAAAACTGTTTTTT
CSYYDRAEKLFF
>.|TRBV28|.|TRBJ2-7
TGTGCCAGCAGTTTCGCCCCGAACTACGAGCAGTACTTC
CASSFAPNYEQYF
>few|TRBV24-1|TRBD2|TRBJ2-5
TGTGCCACCAGTGACCCTAGCGGGAAACGGACCCAGTACTTC
CATSDPSGKRTQYF